The clone carrying this T cell receptor (beta chain) was detected many times. Antigen: not known. The data were taken from a study of CD8 T cells in ankylosing spondylitis. Study observations and caveats: One TCR beta motif, made up of several highly homologous variants, appeared characteristic of ankylosing spondylitis blood.

Germline-derived CDR1 and CDR2 are SQVTM and ANQGSEA. Germline trimming cut 6 bases from V and 2 bases from J; bases unmatched to any gene: 10. The CDR3 consists of 15 residues. TCRdb independently ran MiXCR on the 5' RACE reads; one entry per CDR3 protein. The sample contains a few hundred thousand distinct CDR3 sequences, around a tenth of which appear only once. The specimen sequenced was blood, either unsorted or a sorted T cell fraction (not recorded which). This TCR was recovered from a female donor with ankylosing spondylitis or in good health (not recorded which). The chain has TRBV29-1 and TRBJ2-3, with TRBD2 identical over 8 bases. In DNA, the CDR3 is TGCAGCGTCATTACTAGCGGCCCCTCCACAGATACGCAGTATTTT. It yields the protein CSVITSGPSTDTQYF.